These 26 T cell receptor beta chains came from one sample sequenced in a study of early T cells in non-severe SARS-CoV-2 infection. One entry per CDR3 protein results from TCRdb running MiXCR on the 5' RACE reads. Here the sample spans 75,000 to 100,000 distinct CDR3 sequences, about 15% being singletons. The sample consisted of whole blood. Receptor source: an adult who was a healthcare worker with PCR-confirmed SARS-CoV-2 infection or an uninfected control (not recorded which).

The gene calls are TRBV6-2 or TRBV6-3 and TRBJ2-3, with TRBD1 matching 11 bases. Trimming at V came to 5 bases and at J to 7 bases, leaving 8 bases not matched to a gene. The CDR3 has 15 amino acids. Per the germline V gene, CDR1 is MNHEY and CDR2 is SVGEGT. The CDR3 sequence: CASSLLGQGENTQYF. In DNA, the CDR3 is TGTGCCAGCAGTCTCCTGGGACAGGGGGAGAATACGCAGTATTTT.

This clonotype was seen repeatedly, ten times or more. V and J are TRBV18 and TRBJ1-1; D remains unclear. CDR1 KGHSH and CDR2 LQKENI come from the germline V gene. The CDR3 has 15 residues. Trimming took off 6 bases at V and 3 bases at J, with 17 bases between the two ends. The CDR3 region is CASSESLSKDTEAFF. The CDR3 nucleotides are TGTGCCAGCTCCGAATCACTGTCGAAGGACACTGAAGCTTTCTTT.

This clonotype was seen at least ten times. The CDR3: CASNSLVYRQGLNYGYTF. CDR3 in DNA: TGTGCCAGCAACTCACTCGTTTACCGACAGGGGCTTAACTATGGCTACACCTTC. The gene calls are TRBV12-3 or TRBV12-4 and TRBJ1-2; 8 positions agree with TRBD1. V lost 7 bases and J lost 1; bases outside the gene matches: 17. This CDR3 comprises 18 residues.

This rearrangement joins TRBV7-6 to TRBJ2-3; D remains ambiguous. The CDR3 has 18 amino acids. V dropped 2 bases and J dropped 4 bases, with 22 bases sitting between them. CDR1 and CDR2 (germline): SGHVS, FNYEAQ. As DNA, the CDR3 is TGTGCCAGCAGCTTACGTCCCCCTGGATCACCTTACTCAGATACGCAGTATTTT. Residues: CASSLRPPGSPYSDTQYF.

The chain recombines TRBV3-1 with TRBJ2-5; 7 positions agree with TRBD1. V trimming: 3 bases; J trimming: 4 bases; junction bases outside the gene matches: 8. Looked up from germline, CDR1 is LGHDT and CDR2 is YNNKEL (reference sequence). The length of the CDR3 is 15 residues. The CDR3 loop is CASSQSTGMGETQYF. The CDR3 DNA is TGTGCCAGCAGCCAGTCGACAGGGATGGGAGAGACCCAGTACTTC.

This clonotype was detected a few times. V gene TRBV5-4 combines with J gene TRBJ1-6; a weak D match, TRBD1 (6 bases). CDR1 is SGHNT, CDR2 YYREEE, per germline (reference sequence). With 1 base removed from V and 7 bases from J, the gap between germline ends came to 12 bases. This CDR3 is 15 amino acids long. The chain's CDR3 is CASSLQQGRNSPLHF. The CDR3 nucleotides read TGTGCCAGCAGCTTGCAGCAGGGGAGGAATTCACCCCTCCACTTT.

This clonotype was observed many times. The chain links TRBV11-2 to TRBJ2-5; TRBD2 agrees at 14 bases. CDR3 length: 15 amino acids. CDR1 is SGHAT, CDR2 FQNNGV, per germline. The V segment lost 4 bases and the J segment 3 bases; nucleotides outside the gene matches: 1. Here the CDR3 reads CASSSGLAGEETQYF. Here the CDR3 DNA reads TGTGCCAGCAGCTCGGGACTAGCGGGGGAAGAGACCCAGTACTTC.

V and J are TRBV2 and TRBJ2-5; 7 bases agree with TRBD1. The CDR3 totals 17 residues. Germline V gene sequence: CDR1 SNHLY, CDR2 FYNNEI. V lost 6 bases and J lost 1; bases outside the gene matches: 14. CDR3 DNA sequence: TGTGCCAGCAGGGATGGGTCGTGGGACAGATCCCAAGAGACCCAGTACTTC. It translates to CASRDGSWDRSQETQYF.

The V gene is TRBV29-1, the J gene TRBJ2-3; TRBD2 agrees at 9 bases. In germline, CDR1 is SQVTM, CDR2 ANQGSEA. CDR3 length: 17 amino acids. The trim removed 2 bases at V and 2 bases at J, leaving 11 bases unmatched. This CDR3 reads CSVEPPAAGGPTDTQYF. The CDR3 bases are TGCAGCGTTGAACCCCCGGCAGCGGGGGGACCCACAGATACGCAGTATTTT.

This clonotype has only a few counts. The chain combines TRBV2 with TRBJ2-7; no definite D call. CDR1 is SNHLY, CDR2 FYNNEI, per germline. CDR3 length equals 14 residues. Trimming removed 0 bases at V and 1 base at J, with 7 bases between. The CDR3 loop is CASSEAKGSYEQYV. Here the CDR3 DNA reads TGTGCCAGCAGTGAAGCCAAAGGGTCCTACGAGCAGTACGTC.

The rearrangement uses TRBV3-1 and TRBJ1-2; weak D call: TRBD1 (5 bases). The V gene's germline CDR1 is LGHDT and CDR2 YNNKEL (reference sequence). Trimming removed 0 bases at V and 7 bases at J, with 6 bases between. The CDR3 is made up of 12 amino acids. The DNA for the CDR3 is TGTGCCAGCAGCCAAGAAGGGGTTGGCTACACCTTC. This encodes CASSQEGVGYTF.

This clonotype was observed many times. The chain uses TRBV12-3 or TRBV12-4 and TRBJ2-1, with 8 bases fitting TRBD2. This CDR3 is 15 amino acids long. The ends lost 1 base at V and 4 bases at J; junction bases unmatched: 3. The CDR3, as DNA: TGTGCCAGCAGTTTAGTGCCGGGGGGGTACAATGAGCAGTTCTTC. It codes for CASSLVPGGYNEQFF.

The rearrangement uses TRBV14 and TRBJ2-7; perhaps TRBD1 as D (6 bases). The V gene's germline CDR1 is SGHDN and CDR2 FVKESK. The V end lost 0 bases, the J end lost 4 bases, and 16 bases lay between the germline ends. The CDR3 extends over 16 amino acids. The CDR3 DNA reads TGTGCCAGCAGCCAAGATGGGACAAGAGGGTGTTACGAGCAGTACGTC. Translation gives CASSQDGTRGCYEQYV.

This clonotype showed up just a few times. This chain links TRBV10-2 with TRBJ1-6; no clear D. V was trimmed by 0 bases and J by 11 bases, leaving 5 bases between them. The CDR3 is 12 amino acids. The germline V gene encodes CDR1 WSHSY and CDR2 SAAADI. Written as DNA, the CDR3 is TGCGCCAGCAGTGAGTCGGAAGCACCCCTCCACTTT. Residues: CASSESEAPLHF.

This clonotype was counted at least ten times. This chain connects TRBV20-1 to TRBJ2-5; TRBD2 matches at 11 bases. CDR1 and CDR2 (germline): DFQATT, SNEGSKA (reference sequence). The CDR3 length is 15 residues. V shed 1 base and J 5 bases; nucleotides not matched to a gene: 6. CDR3 nucleotide sequence: TGCAGTGCTAGAGGAGCTAGCGGGGGGTTTGAGACCCAGTACTTC. Amino acid sequence: CSARGASGGFETQYF.

The rearrangement uses TRBV5-5 and TRBJ1-6; the D gene is possibly TRBD1 (5 bases). Germline V gene lookup returns CDR1 SGHKS and CDR2 YYEKEE (reference sequence). V lost 4 bases and J 8 bases, leaving 16 bases between the germline ends. This CDR3 is built from 15 residues. The CDR3 protein is CASSTRWDGDSPLHF. In nucleotides, the CDR3 is TGTGCCAGCAGCACGCGTTGGGACGGCGATTCACCCCTCCACTTT.

The CDR3 sequence is CASSEWDREVRNTIYF. Here the CDR3 DNA reads TGTGCCAGCAGTGAATGGGACAGAGAAGTTCGAAACACCATATATTTT. This chain joins TRBV25-1 and TRBJ1-3; 7 bases map to TRBD1. Trimming cost V 1 base and J 5 bases; bases outside gene matches: 8. This CDR3 is 16 amino acids long. Germline V lookup: CDR1 MGHDK, CDR2 SYGVNS.

The V gene is TRBV6-1, the J gene TRBJ2-1, with D unresolved. V lost 11 bases, J lost 6 bases, and 23 bases lay in between. This CDR3 contains 15 residues. The germline V gene encodes CDR1 MNHNS and CDR2 SASEGT. The CDR3: CAGSSGYLPLNEQFF. CDR3 DNA: TGTGCCGGATCAAGTGGCTACCTCCCTCTCAATGAGCAGTTCTTC.

The chain links TRBV2 to TRBJ1-3, with unresolved D. Germline V CDR1 and CDR2: SNHLY, FYNNEI. Trimming shortened V by 3 bases and J by 0 bases, and 6 bases separated the two germline ends. The CDR3 contains 14 residues. DNA for the CDR3: TGTGCCAGCAGTGATGCCAGCTCTGGAAACACCATATATTTT. Translation gives CASSDASSGNTIYF. Based on the CDR3 plus reference TRBV2 and TRBJ1-3, the full variable domain is EPEVTQTPSHQVTQMGQEVILRCVPISNHLYFYWYRQILGQKVEFLVSFYNNEISEKSEIFDDQFSVERPDGSNFTLKIRSTKLEDSAMYFCASSDASSGNTIYFGEGSWLTVV.

This clonotype occurred once. Just one base apart from a much larger clone, this may be a read error. The chain combines TRBV10-3 with TRBJ2-5; 9 bases align to TRBD2. Germline CDR1 is ENHRY and CDR2 is SYGVKD. The CDR3 covers 14 residues. DNA for the CDR3: TGTGCCACCTCTGCCGGGACTAGCAGTGAGATCCAGTACTTC. This sequence encodes CATSAGTSSEIQYF.

This clonotype has just a few counts. The chain combines TRBV27 with TRBJ1-1; D is uncertain. This CDR3 spans 13 amino acids. Germline V gene sequence: CDR1 MNHEY, CDR2 SMNVEV (reference sequence). Trimming removed 5 bases from V and 0 bases from J, with 7 bases in between. In nucleotides, the CDR3 is TGTGCCAGCAGTCATACAGTGAACACTGAAGCTTTCTTT. It is translated as CASSHTVNTEAFF.

The chain carries TRBV6-1 and TRBJ2-7; no definite D call. Germline V gene lookup returns CDR1 MNHNS and CDR2 SASEGT. V gave up 8 bases and J gave up 3 bases, with 2 bases separating them. The CDR3 is 9 amino acids. CDR3 nucleotides: TGTGCCAGCGGCTACGAGCAGTACGTC. It codes for CASGYEQYV.

This clonotype has only a few counts. Here the CDR3 reads CASADPTNEKLFF. The CDR3 DNA reads TGTGCCAGCGCAGATCCAACTAATGAAAAACTGTTTTTT. The gene calls are TRBV28 and TRBJ1-4, with unresolved D. Germline CDR1 is MDHEN and CDR2 is SYDVKM. This CDR3 has 13 amino acids. Trimming pared 8 bases from V and 0 bases from J, leaving 7 bases between.

This clonotype was counted many times. The J gene is TRBJ2-3, the V gene TRBV5-5; 10 bases are a match to TRBD2. Germline V gene data show CDR1 as SGHKS and CDR2 as YYEKEE (reference sequence). J was trimmed by 6 bases and V by 2 bases; bases with no gene match: 12. The CDR3 sequence is 17 residues long. Here the CDR3 DNA reads TGTGCCAGCAGCTTTCCTAGCGGGGGACAACGAGGCGATACGCAGTATTTT. Translated: CASSFPSGGQRGDTQYF.

In this sample, this clonotype turned up a few times. V gene TRBV7-8 combines with J gene TRBJ2-1; D remains unclear. V dropped 2 bases and J dropped 6 bases, with 5 bases sitting between them. The CDR3 loop spans 12 amino acids. Germline V gene sequence: CDR1 SGHVS, CDR2 FQNEAQ. The CDR3 bases are TGTGCCAGCAGCTTAATAGCCAATGAGCAGTTCTTC. Protein: CASSLIANEQFF. Full variable domain (rest looked up from reference TRBV7-8 and TRBJ2-1): GAGVSQSPRYKVAKRGQDVALRCDPISGHVSLFWYQQALGQGPEFLTYFQNEAQLDKSGLPSDRFFAERPEGSVSTLKIQRTQQEDSAVYLCASSLIANEQFFGPGTRLTVL.

Points on this clonotype: Sequence at one end of the junction differs from germline and may be a read error. This chain joins TRBV6-1 and TRBJ1-5; D uncertain. CDR1 and CDR2 (germline): MNHNS, SASEGT. The CDR3 is made up of 14 amino acids. CDR3 protein: CASSEVPADQLQHF. As DNA, the CDR3 is TGTGCCAGCAGTGAAGTGCCAGCCGATCAGCTCCAGCATTTT.